This T cell receptor beta chain originates from a study of Ad26.COV2.S vaccination and SARS-CoV-2 variants. Background on the study: Donor was in the COV1001 Ad26.COV2.S trial arm.

The protocol was immunoSEQ multiplex PCR, while the TCRdb copy is restricted to in-frame clones and leaves out a portion. This sample carries 200,000 to 300,000 clones, around nine tenths of them seen once, and the ten largest clones take approximately 11%. The treatment was: some 19 received Ad26.COV2.S at low or high dose, single or two shots; about 5 received placebo; per-sample allocation not given. Specimens were obtained on day 63 following the first vaccine or placebo injection. Based in Boston, the donor was an adult of 18-55 years. Built on an Ad26 vector, the vaccine expressed Wuhan-strain SARS-CoV-2 spike. Germline V gene data show CDR1 as SEHNR and CDR2 as FQNEAQ (reference sequence). V was cut by 7 bases and J by 2 bases, with 11 bases left in between. CDR3 length equals 13 residues. With respect to this clone: Its antigen is unidentified.

Findings of the study overall: Marked by substantial breadth, spike-specific CD8+ and CD4+ T cell responses were reportedly seen after vaccination.

The source of this sequence is a person aged 18-60 years who received the Ad26.COV2.S COVID-19 vaccine or a placebo. This rearrangement joins TRBV7-9 to TRBJ1-2; D remains ambiguous. The sample in question was peripheral blood, obtained in a trial of Ad26.COV2.S vaccine versus placebo. CDR3 protein: CASTRDTNYGYTF. The CDR3 coding sequence is TGTGCCAGCACCCGGGATACCAACTATGGCTACACCTTC.